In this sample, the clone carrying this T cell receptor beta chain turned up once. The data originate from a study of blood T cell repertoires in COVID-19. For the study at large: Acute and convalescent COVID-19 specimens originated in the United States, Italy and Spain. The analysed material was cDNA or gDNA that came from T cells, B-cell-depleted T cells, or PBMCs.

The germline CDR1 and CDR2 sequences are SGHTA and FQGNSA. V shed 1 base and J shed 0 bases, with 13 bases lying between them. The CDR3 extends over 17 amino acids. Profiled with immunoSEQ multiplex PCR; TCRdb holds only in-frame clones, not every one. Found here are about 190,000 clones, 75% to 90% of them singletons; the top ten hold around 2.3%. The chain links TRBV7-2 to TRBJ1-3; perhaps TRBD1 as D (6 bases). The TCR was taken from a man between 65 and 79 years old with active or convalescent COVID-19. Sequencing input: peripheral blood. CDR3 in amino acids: CASSLVTGQSSGNTIYF. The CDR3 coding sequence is TGTGCCAGCAGCTTAGTTACAGGGCAAAGCTCTGGAAACACCATATATTTT. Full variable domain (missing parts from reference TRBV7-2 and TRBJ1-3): GAGVSQSPSNKVTEKGKDVELRCDPISGHTALYWYRQSLGQGLEFLIYFQGNSAPDKSGLPSDRFSAERTGGSVSTLTIQRTQQEDSAVYLCASSLVTGQSSGNTIYFGEGSWLTVV.